This T cell receptor beta chain came from a study of T cell responses to AZD1222 COVID-19 vaccine. This clone appeared a single time. The antigen remains unidentified. Whole-study findings and limits: The repertoires were collected only after the peak T cell response. Among AZD1222 vaccinees, only six or seven were seropositive at baseline.

Only in-frame clones appear in the TCRdb table, and some are missing; sequencing was by immunoSEQ multiplex PCR. This sample has 90,000 to 100,000 clones, with about 85% found just once. Trimming took off 3 bases at V and 3 bases at J, with 17 bases between the two ends. Germline CDR1 and CDR2: LNHDA and SQIVND (reference sequence). This CDR3 region has 16 residues. This sample comprised peripheral blood, obtained 28 days after the second AZD1222 dose. The receptor comes from an adult who received the AZD1222 COVID-19 vaccine. J is TRBJ2-5 and V is TRBV19; either TRBD1 or TRBD2 may supply D (5 bases each). The CDR3 DNA reads TGTGCCAGTAGTATCTGGGGGATCGGGTTGGAAGAGACCCAGTACTTC. Amino acid sequence: CASSIWGIGLEETQYF.